The next 22 T cell receptor beta chains were all read from a single sample in a study of CD8 T cells in ankylosing spondylitis. TCRdb processed the 5' RACE reads anew with MiXCR; each CDR3 protein has one entry. The data contain roughly 150,000 distinct CDR3 sequences, about 6.7% of them singletons. The sequenced sample consisted of blood, either unsorted or a sorted T cell fraction (not recorded which). The source of these receptors is a female donor with ankylosing spondylitis or in good health (not recorded which).

CDR3 bases: TGTGCCAGCAGCCACCGGGGCAGGGGGCGCCTGAACACTGAAGCTTTCTTT. It yields the protein CASSHRGRGRLNTEAFF. This chain joins TRBV7-8 and TRBJ1-1; 8 bases map to TRBD1. Trimming at V came to 5 bases and at J to 0 bases, leaving 11 bases not matched to a gene. Looked up from germline, CDR1 is SGHVS and CDR2 is FQNEAQ. This CDR3 has 17 residues. Drawing the rest from reference TRBV7-8 and TRBJ1-1, the complete variable domain is GAGVSQSPRYKVAKRGQDVALRCDPISGHVSLFWYQQALGQGPEFLTYFQNEAQLDKSGLPSDRFFAERPEGSVSTLKIQRTQQEDSAVYLCASSHRGRGRLNTEAFFGQGTRLTVV.

In this sample, this clonotype turned up many times. CDR3: CASSLGWGRSSYNSPLHF. CDR3 DNA: TGTGCCAGCAGCTTAGGTTGGGGACGAAGCTCCTATAATTCACCCCTCCACTTT. This chain joins TRBV11-2 and TRBJ1-6, with D maybe TRBD1 (5 bases). The CDR3 contains 18 residues. CDR1 is SGHAT and CDR2 is FQNNGV in the germline V gene. V was shortened by 1 base and J by 0 bases, with 13 bases between the two germline ends.

This clonotype was recorded at least ten times. V and J are TRBV7-9 and TRBJ2-7; TRBD2 might be the D (6 bases). This CDR3 comprises 11 residues. The germline V gene has CDR1 SEHNR and CDR2 FQNEAQ (reference sequence). V was shortened by 7 bases and J by 4 bases, with 8 bases between the two germline ends. The CDR3 sequence is CASTGTYEQYF. The CDR3 region has the DNA TGTGCCAGCACAGGGACTTACGAGCAGTACTTC.

This clonotype was observed at least ten times. The rearrangement links TRBV19 to TRBJ1-1; possibly TRBD1 for D (5 bases). The CDR3 runs to 14 residues. The V gene's germline CDR1 is LNHDA and CDR2 SQIVND (reference sequence). Trimming pared 3 bases from V and 4 bases from J, leaving 12 bases between. The CDR3 reads CASSIRDGVTEAFF. DNA of the CDR3: TGTGCCAGTAGTATTAGGGACGGCGTCACTGAAGCTTTCTTT.

This clonotype has ten or more counts. This chain uses TRBV7-8 with TRBJ2-2; a possible D gene is TRBD1 (6 bases). This CDR3 is built from 15 residues. Germline V gene lookup returns CDR1 SGHVS and CDR2 FQNEAQ. With 1 base removed from V and 2 bases from J, the gap between germline ends came to 8 bases. Here the CDR3 reads CASSLGTANTGELFF. CDR3 DNA sequence: TGTGCCAGCAGCTTAGGGACAGCTAACACCGGGGAGCTGTTTTTT.

This clonotype showed up many times. This chain links TRBV5-6 with TRBJ1-3; D is unclear. The length of the CDR3 is 12 residues. CDR1 and CDR2 (germline): SGHDT, YYEEEE. Trimming shortened V by 0 bases and J by 4 bases, and 2 bases separated the two germline ends. The CDR3 nucleotides are TGTGCCAGCAGCTTGGAGGGAAACACCATATATTTT. It encodes CASSLEGNTIYF.

This clonotype was picked up many times. The chain employs TRBV7-9 and TRBJ1-6; 8 bases fit TRBD1. This CDR3 is 14 amino acids long. The germline gives CDR1 SEHNR, CDR2 FQNEAQ (reference sequence). J was trimmed by 6 bases and V by 7 bases; bases with no gene match: 5. The DNA for the CDR3 is TGTGCCAGCACCGAACAGGGGGGTAATTCACCCCTCCACTTT. Protein: CASTEQGGNSPLHF.

This clonotype occurred a few times. V gene TRBV7-8 combines with J gene TRBJ2-1, with D perhaps being TRBD1 or TRBD2 (5 bases each). CDR1 is SGHVS and CDR2 is FQNEAQ in the germline V gene. This CDR3 is 15 amino acids long. Trimming took 1 base from V and 6 from J, leaving 13 bases between them. CDR3 nucleotides: TGTGCCAGCAGCTTAGAGAGGGGAAAGGGCAATGAGCAGTTCTTC. Translation gives CASSLERGKGNEQFF.

This clonotype was detected ten times or more. The genes are TRBV20-1 and TRBJ2-5, with no clear D. CDR3 length equals 14 residues. Trimming stripped 0 bases from V and 7 bases from J, with 15 bases between. In germline, CDR1 is DFQATT, CDR2 SNEGSKA (reference sequence). The CDR3 coding sequence is TGCAGTGCTAGAGATCCCAACTTGAGTGGGACCCAGTACTTC. Protein product: CSARDPNLSGTQYF.

This clonotype was recorded many times. This chain connects TRBV7-2 to TRBJ2-5; the D gene is possibly TRBD2 (5 bases). The germline CDR1 and CDR2 sequences are SGHTA and FQGNSA. V lost 4 bases and J lost 1, with 10 bases in between. The CDR3 is 14 residues long. CDR3 bases: TGTGCCAGCAGCTCCAGACGGGGCCAAGAGACCCAGTACTTC. This codes for CASSSRRGQETQYF.

This clonotype appeared many times. The chain couples TRBV2 to TRBJ2-5; D gene ambiguous. The CDR3 contains 12 residues. CDR1 SNHLY and CDR2 FYNNEI come from the germline V gene. V was clipped by 2 bases and J by 1 base, with 2 bases between them. The CDR3 is CASSERQETQYF. The CDR3 region has the DNA TGTGCCAGCAGTGAACGCCAAGAGACCCAGTACTTC.

This clonotype was counted at least ten times. The rearrangement links TRBV4-3 to TRBJ2-1, with 8 bases matching TRBD2. The V segment lost 1 base and the J segment 8 bases; nucleotides outside the gene matches: 10. The CDR3 covers 16 residues. Germline V CDR1 and CDR2: LGHNA, YSLEER. The CDR3 sequence is CASSQVVAGTIYEQFF. In DNA form, the CDR3 reads TGCGCCAGCAGCCAAGTGGTAGCGGGGACTATTTATGAGCAGTTCTTC.

This clonotype was seen ten or more times. The chain combines TRBV25-1 with TRBJ2-7; D is ambiguous. The CDR3 is made up of 12 amino acids. V lost 8 bases and J lost 3, with 11 bases in between. Germline assignment: CDR1 MGHDK and CDR2 SYGVNS. CDR3 protein: CASRDHNYEQYF. The DNA of the CDR3 is TGTGCCAGCCGAGATCACAACTACGAGCAGTACTTC.

This clonotype occurred many times. V and J are TRBV18 and TRBJ1-3; tentatively, D is TRBD1 (5 bases). Germline loops: CDR1 KGHSH, CDR2 LQKENI. V lost 1 base, J lost 4 bases, and 11 bases lay in between. This CDR3 has 15 amino acids. DNA of the CDR3: TGTGCCAGCTCACCACTGACAGATAACGGAAACACCATATATTTT. This sequence encodes CASSPLTDNGNTIYF. Using reference TRBV18 and TRBJ1-3 for the parts outside the CDR3, the full variable domain is NAGVMQNPRHLVRRRGQEARLRCSPMKGHSHVYWYRQLPEEGLKFMVYLQKENIIDESGMPKERFSAEFPKEGPSILRIQQVVRGDSAAYFCASSPLTDNGNTIYFGEGSWLTVV.

This clonotype occurred many times. The rearrangement links TRBV7-2 to TRBJ2-5; D remains ambiguous. Germline V lookup: CDR1 SGHTA, CDR2 FQGNSA. This CDR3 has 12 amino acids. Trimming left V 2 bases short and J 5 bases short, with 6 bases between. As DNA, the CDR3 is TGTGCCAGCAGCTTATATAGGGAGACCCAGTACTTC. Protein: CASSLYRETQYF.

Ten or more counts support this clonotype. The chain couples TRBV6-5 to TRBJ1-2, with 8 bases identical to TRBD1. Germline loops: CDR1 MNHEY, CDR2 SVGAGI. CDR3 size: 13 residues. The V segment lost 4 bases and the J segment 11 bases; nucleotides outside the gene matches: 9. The CDR3 loop is CASSFPDRGGYTF. The CDR3 DNA reads TGTGCCAGCAGTTTCCCCGACAGGGGAGGGTACACCTTC.

This clonotype was picked up many times. The V and J genes are TRBV5-5 and TRBJ2-5; D may be TRBD1 (6 bases). Germline lookup yields CDR1 SGHKS and CDR2 YYEKEE (reference sequence). The CDR3 is 15 residues long. The V end was cut by 3 bases, the J end by 3 bases, with 15 bases between. The CDR3 DNA reads TGTGCCAGCAGCTCCCCCGGGACATCGAAAGAGACCCAGTACTTC. It translates to CASSSPGTSKETQYF. The full variable domain, with the rest looked up from reference TRBV5-5 and TRBJ2-5, is DAGVTQSPTHLIKTRGQQVTLRCSPISGHKSVSWYQQVLGQGPQFIFQYYEKEERGRGNFPDRFSARQFPNYSSELNVNALLLGDSALYLCASSSPGTSKETQYFGPGTRLLVL.

This clonotype was detected a few times. The rearrangement links TRBV7-2 to TRBJ1-1, with 7 bases aligning to TRBD1. The CDR3 is 17 residues long. Germline CDR1 is SGHTA and CDR2 is FQGNSA. The ends lost 1 base at V and 0 bases at J; junction bases unmatched: 8. DNA for the CDR3: TGTGCCAGCAGCTTAGTTCCCACAGGGGCCCTGAACACTGAAGCTTTCTTT. It translates to CASSLVPTGALNTEAFF.

Many counts were recorded for this clonotype. The chain couples TRBV29-1 to TRBJ2-1; TRBD1 is a possible D gene (5 bases). CDR3 length equals 12 residues. The V gene lost 6 bases and the J gene lost 6 bases, with 12 bases spanning the gap. CDR1 and CDR2 from the germline V gene are SQVTM and ANQGSEA. CDR3 bases: TGCAGCGTCCCGACAGTCCGCAATGAGCAGTTCTTC. Its translation is CSVPTVRNEQFF.

This clonotype was counted many times. This sequence joins TRBV19 and TRBJ1-5; possibly TRBD1 for D (6 bases). The CDR3 is 13 amino acids. The V gene lost 3 bases and the J gene lost 6 bases, with 9 bases spanning the gap. Germline V gives CDR1 LNHDA, CDR2 SQIVND (reference sequence). The CDR3 coding sequence is TGTGCCAGTAGTATCGAGGGGGGTCAGCCCCAGCATTTT. It is translated as CASSIEGGQPQHF.

This clonotype came up many times. V and J are TRBV7-3 and TRBJ2-1; TRBD1 is a possible D gene (6 bases). Germline V gene data show CDR1 as SGHTA and CDR2 as FQGTGA. The CDR3 loop spans 15 amino acids. V lost 2 bases, J lost 0 bases, and 8 bases lay in between. This CDR3 reads CASSLLGGSYNEQFF. As DNA, the CDR3 is TGTGCCAGCAGCTTACTAGGGGGCTCCTACAATGAGCAGTTCTTC.

This clonotype was observed at least ten times. V usage is TRBV3-1 and J usage is TRBJ1-2, with a weak D call TRBD1 (6 bases). The germline CDR1 and CDR2 sequences are LGHDT and YNNKEL (reference sequence). CDR3 size: 15 residues. Trimming pared 3 bases from V and 5 bases from J, leaving 16 bases between. The CDR3 sequence: CASSHRSGQRYGYTF. The CDR3 nucleotides are TGTGCCAGCAGCCATCGTTCCGGACAGAGGTATGGCTACACCTTC.